This T cell receptor beta chain was found in a study of shared clonotypes between healthy human individuals. CDR3 length equals 17 residues. Germline lookup yields CDR1 SGHAT and CDR2 FQNNGV. V dropped 0 bases and J dropped 3; count of bases not matched to a gene: 11. Produced via immunoSEQ multiplex PCR; TCRdb's table is partial and in-frame only. The sample lists about 2.3 million clones, about nine tenths occurring once. Sequencing was carried out using naive CD4+ T cells from PBMCs. Subset denoted: CD45RA+ positively selected. This clonotype was obtained from a man aged 18 to 30 in good health. Some clones in this sample may be carry-over from other donors' samples. This chain uses TRBV11-2 with TRBJ2-7; 7 bases are shared with TRBD2. The CDR3: CASSLDSIGLGYYEQYF. The CDR3 coding sequence is TGTGCCAGCAGCTTAGATTCTATAGGACTAGGGTACTACGAGCAGTACTTC.